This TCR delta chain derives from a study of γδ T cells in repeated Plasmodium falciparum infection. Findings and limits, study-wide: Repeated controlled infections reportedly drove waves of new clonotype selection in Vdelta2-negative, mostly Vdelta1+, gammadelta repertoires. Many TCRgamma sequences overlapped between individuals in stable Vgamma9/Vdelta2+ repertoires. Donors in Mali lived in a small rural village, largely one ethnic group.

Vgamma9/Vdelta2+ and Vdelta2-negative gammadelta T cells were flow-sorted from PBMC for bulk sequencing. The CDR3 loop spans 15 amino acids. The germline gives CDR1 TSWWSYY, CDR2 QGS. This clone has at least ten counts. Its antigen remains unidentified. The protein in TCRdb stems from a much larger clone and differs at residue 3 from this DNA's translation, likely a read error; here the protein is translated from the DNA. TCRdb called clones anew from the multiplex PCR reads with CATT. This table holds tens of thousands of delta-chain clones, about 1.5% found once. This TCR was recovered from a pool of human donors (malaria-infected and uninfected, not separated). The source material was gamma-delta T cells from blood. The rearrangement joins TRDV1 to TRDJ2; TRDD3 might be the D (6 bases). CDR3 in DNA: TGTGCTCCTGGGGTCCCGCCCCGGATAGCAGCACAACTCTTCTTT. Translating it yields CAPGVPPRIAAQLFF.